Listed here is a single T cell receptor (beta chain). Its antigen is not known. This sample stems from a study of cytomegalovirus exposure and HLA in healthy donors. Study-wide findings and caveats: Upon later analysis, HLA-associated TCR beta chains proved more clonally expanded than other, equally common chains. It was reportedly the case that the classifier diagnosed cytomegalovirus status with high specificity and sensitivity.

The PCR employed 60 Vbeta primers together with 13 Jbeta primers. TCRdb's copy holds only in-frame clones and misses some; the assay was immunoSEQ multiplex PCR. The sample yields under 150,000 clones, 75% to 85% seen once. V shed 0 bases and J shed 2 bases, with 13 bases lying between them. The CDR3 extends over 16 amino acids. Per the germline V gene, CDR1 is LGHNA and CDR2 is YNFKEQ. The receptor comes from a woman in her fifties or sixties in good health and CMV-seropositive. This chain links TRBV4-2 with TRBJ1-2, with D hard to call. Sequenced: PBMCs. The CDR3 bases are TGTGCCAGCAGCCAAGATGTGGCTACGGGAAACTATGGCTACACCTTC. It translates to CASSQDVATGNYGYTF.